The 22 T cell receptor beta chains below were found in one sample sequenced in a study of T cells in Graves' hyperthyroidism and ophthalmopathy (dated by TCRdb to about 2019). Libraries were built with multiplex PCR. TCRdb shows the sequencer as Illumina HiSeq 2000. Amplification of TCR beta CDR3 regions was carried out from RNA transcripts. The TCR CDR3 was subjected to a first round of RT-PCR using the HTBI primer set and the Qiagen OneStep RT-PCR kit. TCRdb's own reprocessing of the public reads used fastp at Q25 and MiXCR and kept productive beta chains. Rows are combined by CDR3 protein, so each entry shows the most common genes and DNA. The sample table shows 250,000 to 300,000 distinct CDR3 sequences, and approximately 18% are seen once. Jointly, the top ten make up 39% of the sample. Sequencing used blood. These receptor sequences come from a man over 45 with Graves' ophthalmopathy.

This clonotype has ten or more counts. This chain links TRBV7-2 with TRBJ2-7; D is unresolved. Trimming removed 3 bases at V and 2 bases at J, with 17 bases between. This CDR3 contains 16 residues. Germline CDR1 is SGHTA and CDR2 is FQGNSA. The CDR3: CASSFSGSSPTYEQYF. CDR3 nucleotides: TGTGCCAGCAGCTTCTCAGGTTCCAGTCCCACCTACGAGCAGTACTTC. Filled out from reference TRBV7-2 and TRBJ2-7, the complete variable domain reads GAGVSQSPSNKVTEKGKDVELRCDPISGHTALYWYRQSLGQGLEFLIYFQGNSAPDKSGLPSDRFSAERTGGSVSTLTIQRTQQEDSAVYLCASSFSGSSPTYEQYFGPGTRLTVT.

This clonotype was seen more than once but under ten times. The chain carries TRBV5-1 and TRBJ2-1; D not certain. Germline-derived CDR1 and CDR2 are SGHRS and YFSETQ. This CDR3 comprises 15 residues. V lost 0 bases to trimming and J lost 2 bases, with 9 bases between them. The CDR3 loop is CASSLEDTTYNEQFF. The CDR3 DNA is TGCGCCAGCAGCTTGGAGGATACTACCTACAATGAGCAGTTCTTC.

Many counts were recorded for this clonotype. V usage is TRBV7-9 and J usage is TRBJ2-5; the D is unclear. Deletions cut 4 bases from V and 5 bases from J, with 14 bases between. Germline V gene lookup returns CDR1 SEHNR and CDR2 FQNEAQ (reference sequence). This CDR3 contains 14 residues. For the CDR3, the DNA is TGTGCCAGCAGCTCTAGACTCCCTTGGGAGACCCAGTACTTC. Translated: CASSSRLPWETQYF. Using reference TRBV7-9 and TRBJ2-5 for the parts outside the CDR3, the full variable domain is DTGVSQNPRHKITKRGQNVTFRCDPISEHNRLYWYRQTLGQGPEFLTYFQNEAQLEKSRLLSDRFSAERPKGSFSTLEIQRTEQGDSAMYLCASSSRLPWETQYFGPGTRLLVL.

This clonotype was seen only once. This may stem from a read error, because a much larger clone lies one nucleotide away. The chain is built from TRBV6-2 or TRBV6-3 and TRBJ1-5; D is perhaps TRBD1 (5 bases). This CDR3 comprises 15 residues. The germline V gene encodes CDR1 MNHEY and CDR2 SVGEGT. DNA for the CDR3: TGTGCCAGCGATACCTTGGGGGTGGCGAATCGGCCCCAGCATTTT. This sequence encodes CASDTLGVANRPQHF.

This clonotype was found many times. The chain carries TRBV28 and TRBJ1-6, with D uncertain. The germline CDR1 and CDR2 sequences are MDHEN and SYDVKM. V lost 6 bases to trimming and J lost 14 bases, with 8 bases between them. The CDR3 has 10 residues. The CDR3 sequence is CASSGFTLHF. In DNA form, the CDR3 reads TGTGCCAGCAGCGGCTTCACCCTCCACTTT.

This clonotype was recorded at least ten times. The CDR3 protein is CASSSHNEQFF. As DNA, the CDR3 is TGTGCCAGCAGTTCCCACAATGAGCAGTTCTTC. The rearrangement links TRBV7-3 to TRBJ2-1; no reliable D call. This CDR3 is 11 amino acids long. The V end lost 6 bases, the J end lost 5 bases, and 5 bases lay between the germline ends. Per germline, CDR1 SGHTA and CDR2 FQGTGA.

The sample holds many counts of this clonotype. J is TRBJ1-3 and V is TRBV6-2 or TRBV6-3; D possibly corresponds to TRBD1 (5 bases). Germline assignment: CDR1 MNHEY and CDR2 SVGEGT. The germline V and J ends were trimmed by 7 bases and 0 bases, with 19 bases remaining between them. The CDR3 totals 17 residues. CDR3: CASTGLGDSDSGNTIYF. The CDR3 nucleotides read TGTGCCAGCACGGGACTCGGGGACTCAGACTCTGGAAACACCATATATTTT.

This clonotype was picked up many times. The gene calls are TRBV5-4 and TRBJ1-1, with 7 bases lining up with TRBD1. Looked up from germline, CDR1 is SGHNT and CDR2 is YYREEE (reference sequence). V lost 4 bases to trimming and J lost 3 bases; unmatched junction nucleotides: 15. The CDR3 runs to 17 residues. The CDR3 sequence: CASSRVSQTGMDTEAFF. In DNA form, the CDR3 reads TGTGCCAGCAGCCGCGTATCCCAGACAGGGATGGACACTGAAGCTTTCTTT. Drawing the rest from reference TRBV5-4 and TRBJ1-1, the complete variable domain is ETGVTQSPTHLIKTRGQQVTLRCSSQSGHNTVSWYQQALGQGPQFIFQYYREEENGRGNFPPRFSGLQFPNYSSELNVNALELDDSALYLCASSRVSQTGMDTEAFFGQGTRLTVV.

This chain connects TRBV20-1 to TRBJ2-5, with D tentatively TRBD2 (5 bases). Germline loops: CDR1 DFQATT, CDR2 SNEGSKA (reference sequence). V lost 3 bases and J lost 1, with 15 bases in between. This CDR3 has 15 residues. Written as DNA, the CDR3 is TGCAGTGCTAGTCGTACCCCGGACTCCCAAGAGACCCAGTACTTC. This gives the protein CSASRTPDSQETQYF.

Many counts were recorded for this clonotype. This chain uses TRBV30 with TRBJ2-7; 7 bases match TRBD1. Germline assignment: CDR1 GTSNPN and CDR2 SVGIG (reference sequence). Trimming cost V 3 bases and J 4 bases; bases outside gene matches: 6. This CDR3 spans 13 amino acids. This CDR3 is CAWRRTGVYEQYF. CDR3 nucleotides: TGTGCCTGGAGGCGAACAGGGGTATACGAGCAGTACTTC.

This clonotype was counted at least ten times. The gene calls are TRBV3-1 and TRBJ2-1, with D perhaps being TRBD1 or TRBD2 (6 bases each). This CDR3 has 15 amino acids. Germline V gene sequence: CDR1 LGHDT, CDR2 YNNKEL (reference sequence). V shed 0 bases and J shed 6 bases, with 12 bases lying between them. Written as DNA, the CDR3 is TGTGCCAGCAGCCAAGAACAGGGACTTGGCAATGAGCAGTTCTTC. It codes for CASSQEQGLGNEQFF.

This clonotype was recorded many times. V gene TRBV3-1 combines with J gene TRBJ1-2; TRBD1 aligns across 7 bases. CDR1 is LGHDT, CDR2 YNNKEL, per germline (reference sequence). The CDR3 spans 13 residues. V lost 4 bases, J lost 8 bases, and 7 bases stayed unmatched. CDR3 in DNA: TGTGCCAGCAGCCGGGAGCGAGGGGGCGGCTACACCTTC. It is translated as CASSRERGGGYTF. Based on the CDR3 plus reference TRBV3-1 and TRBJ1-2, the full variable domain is DTAVSQTPKYLVTQMGNDKSIKCEQNLGHDTMYWYKQDSKKFLKIMFSYNNKELIINETVPNRFSPKSPDKAHLNLHINSLELGDSAVYFCASSRERGGGYTFGSGTRLTVV.

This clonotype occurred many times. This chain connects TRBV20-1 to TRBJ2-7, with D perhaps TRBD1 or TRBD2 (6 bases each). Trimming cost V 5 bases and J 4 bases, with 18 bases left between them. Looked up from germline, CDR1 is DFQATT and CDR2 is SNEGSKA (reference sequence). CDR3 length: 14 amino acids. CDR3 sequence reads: CSAYAGGQTYEQYF. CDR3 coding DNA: TGCAGTGCTTATGCCGGGGGACAAACGTACGAGCAGTACTTC.

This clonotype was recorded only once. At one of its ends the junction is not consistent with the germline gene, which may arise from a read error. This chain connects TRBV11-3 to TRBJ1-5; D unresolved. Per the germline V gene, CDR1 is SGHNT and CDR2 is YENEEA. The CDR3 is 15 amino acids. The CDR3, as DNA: TGTGCCGGCAGCTTGGATAGACGGATCAATCAGCCCCAGCATTTT. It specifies CAGSLDRRINQPQHF.

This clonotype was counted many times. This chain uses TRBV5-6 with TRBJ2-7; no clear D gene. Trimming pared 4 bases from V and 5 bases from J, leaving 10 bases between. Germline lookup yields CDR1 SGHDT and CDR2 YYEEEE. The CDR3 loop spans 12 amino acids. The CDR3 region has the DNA TGTGCCAGCAGCGCGGCTGATGACGAGCAGTACTTC. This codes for CASSAADDEQYF.

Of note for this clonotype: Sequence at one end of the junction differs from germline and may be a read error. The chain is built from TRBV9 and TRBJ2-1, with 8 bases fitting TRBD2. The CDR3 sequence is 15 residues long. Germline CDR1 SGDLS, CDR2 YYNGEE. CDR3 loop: CASSASGSAYNKQFF. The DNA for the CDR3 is TGTGCCAGCAGCGCAAGCGGGAGTGCCTACAATAAGCAGTTCTTC. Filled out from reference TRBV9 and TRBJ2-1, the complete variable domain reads DSGVTQTPKHLITATGQRVTLRCSPRSGDLSVYWYQQSLDQGLQFLIQYYNGEERAKGNILERFSAQQFPDLHSELNLSSLELGDSALYFCASSASGSAYNKQFFGPGTRLTVL.

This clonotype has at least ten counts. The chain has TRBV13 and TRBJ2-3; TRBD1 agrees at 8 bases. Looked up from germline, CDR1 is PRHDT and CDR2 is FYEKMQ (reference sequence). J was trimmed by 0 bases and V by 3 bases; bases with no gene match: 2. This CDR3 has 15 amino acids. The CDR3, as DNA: TGTGCCAGCAGCTTCGACAGGGGTAGCACAGATACGCAGTATTTT. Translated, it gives CASSFDRGSTDTQYF.

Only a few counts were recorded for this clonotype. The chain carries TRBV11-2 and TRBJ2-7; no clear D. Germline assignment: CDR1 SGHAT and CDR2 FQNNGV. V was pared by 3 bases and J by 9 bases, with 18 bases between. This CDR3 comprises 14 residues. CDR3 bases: TGTGCCAGCAGCTTGTCCGGGTCGAGCGCCGCGCAGTACTTC. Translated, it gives CASSLSGSSAAQYF.

The CDR3 nucleotides are TGTGCCAGCAGCCAAGAACGGGGGGCTGGGACTACAGCCAAAAACATTCAGTACTTC. It yields the protein CASSQERGAGTTAKNIQYF. V usage is TRBV3-1 and J usage is TRBJ2-4; maybe TRBD2 (7 bases). The CDR3 has 19 amino acids. Trimming pared 0 bases from V and 0 bases from J, leaving 18 bases between. The germline V gene has CDR1 LGHDT and CDR2 YNNKEL (reference sequence).

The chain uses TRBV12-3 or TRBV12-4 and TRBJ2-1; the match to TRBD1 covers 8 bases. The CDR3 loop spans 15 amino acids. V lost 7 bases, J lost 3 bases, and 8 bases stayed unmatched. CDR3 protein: CASNGQGMNYNEQFF. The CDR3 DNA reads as TGTGCCAGCAATGGACAGGGCATGAACTACAATGAGCAGTTCTTC.

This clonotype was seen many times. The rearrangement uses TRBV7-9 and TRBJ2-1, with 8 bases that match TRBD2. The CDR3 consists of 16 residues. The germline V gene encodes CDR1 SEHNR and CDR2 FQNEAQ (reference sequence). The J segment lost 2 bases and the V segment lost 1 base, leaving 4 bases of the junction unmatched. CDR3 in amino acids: CASSLGREGPYNEQFF. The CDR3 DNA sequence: TGTGCCAGCAGCTTAGGCCGGGAGGGCCCCTACAATGAGCAGTTCTTC. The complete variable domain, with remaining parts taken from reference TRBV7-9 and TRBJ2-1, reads DTGVSQNPRHKITKRGQNVTFRCDPISEHNRLYWYRQTLGQGPEFLTYFQNEAQLEKSRLLSDRFSAERPKGSFSTLEIQRTEQGDSAMYLCASSLGREGPYNEQFFGPGTRLTVL.

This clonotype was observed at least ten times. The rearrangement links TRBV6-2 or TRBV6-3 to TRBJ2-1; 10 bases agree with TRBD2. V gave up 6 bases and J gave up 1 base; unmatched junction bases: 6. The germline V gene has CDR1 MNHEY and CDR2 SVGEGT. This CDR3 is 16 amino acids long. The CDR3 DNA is TGTGCCAGCAGCCCAGCGGGAGGGCCTTCCTACAATGAGCAGTTCTTC. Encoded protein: CASSPAGGPSYNEQFF.